The 25 T cell receptor beta chains below all came from one sample that was sequenced in a study of shared clonotypes between healthy human individuals. Using immunoSEQ multiplex PCR, the repertoire was profiled, and TCRdb retains in-frame clones only, with some absent. The profile shows 980,000 or so clones, 70% to 85% of them singletons. Sequencing was carried out using memory CD4+ T cells sorted from blood. Subset denoted: CD45RA-negative fraction. The receptors shown here come from a man between 18 and 29 years old in good health.

This clone has only a few counts. The J gene is TRBJ2-4, the V gene TRBV28; D is perhaps TRBD2 (5 bases). Per germline, CDR1 MDHEN and CDR2 SYDVKM. The germline V and J ends were trimmed by 5 bases and 1 base, with 15 bases remaining between them. CDR3 size: 16 residues. The CDR3 DNA reads as TGTGCCAGCAGTCCTCACAATCGGAGGGCCAAAAACATTCAGTACTTC. It is translated as CASSPHNRRAKNIQYF.

The chain couples TRBV5-6 to TRBJ2-3; D gene unclear. The germline V gene has CDR1 SGHDT and CDR2 YYEEEE. The CDR3 has 15 residues. V lost 3 bases and J lost 1, with 12 bases in between. CDR3 loop: CASSSLHEGTDTQYF. For the CDR3, the DNA is TGTGCCAGCAGCTCCCTTCACGAGGGCACAGATACGCAGTATTTT. The full variable domain, rest sourced from reference TRBV5-6 and TRBJ2-3, is DAGVTQSPTHLIKTRGQQVTLRCSPKSGHDTVSWYQQALGQGPQFIFQYYEEEERQRGNFPDRFSGHQFPNYSSELNVNALLLGDSALYLCASSSLHEGTDTQYFGPGTRLTVL.

The rearrangement uses TRBV14 and TRBJ1-1; D perhaps matches TRBD1 (5 bases). Germline lookup yields CDR1 SGHDN and CDR2 FVKESK. This CDR3 spans 18 amino acids. V lost 0 bases and J lost 4, with 21 bases in between. CDR3 loop: CASSQDSSDWWGGTEAFF. CDR3 in DNA: TGTGCCAGCAGCCAAGATAGTTCAGATTGGTGGGGCGGCACTGAAGCTTTCTTT.

A few counts support this clone. The CDR3 here is CAISESGHGGAFF. CDR3 in DNA: TGTGCCATCAGTGAGTCGGGTCACGGTGGAGCTTTCTTT. The V call is TRBV10-3, the J call TRBJ1-1; D is unresolved. This CDR3 contains 13 residues. V shed 0 bases and J shed 10 bases, with 12 bases lying between them. The V gene's germline CDR1 is ENHRY and CDR2 SYGVKD.

The genes are TRBV29-1 and TRBJ2-7; D is undetermined. In germline, CDR1 is SQVTM, CDR2 ANQGSEA. The CDR3 length is 14 residues. With 0 bases removed from V and 5 bases from J, the gap between germline ends came to 14 bases. CDR3 nucleotides: TGCAGCGTTGAAGATTCTATGGTTGCGGACGAGCAGTACTTC. This sequence encodes CSVEDSMVADEQYF.

The chain uses TRBV19 and TRBJ2-2, with TRBD2 as a possible D gene (5 bases). This CDR3 has 14 residues. The germline gives CDR1 LNHDA, CDR2 SQIVND (reference sequence). The V gene lost 2 bases and the J gene lost 4 bases, with 8 bases spanning the gap. Here the CDR3 reads CASSILALTGELFF. CDR3 DNA sequence: TGTGCCAGTAGTATACTAGCCCTCACCGGGGAGCTGTTTTTT.

The rearrangement uses TRBV6-6 and TRBJ1-2; 7 bases line up with TRBD1. Germline V CDR1 and CDR2: MNHNY, SVGAGI (reference sequence). V was clipped by 4 bases and J by 6 bases; unmatched bases: 5. CDR3 length: 13 amino acids. CDR3: CASSWGGTDGYTF. CDR3 sequence (DNA): TGTGCCAGCAGTTGGGGCGGGACAGATGGCTACACCTTC.

DNA of the CDR3: TGTGCCAGCAGCTCCGAGCGGGGGCGATCCTACGAGCAGTACTTC. It is translated as CASSSERGRSYEQYF. This chain joins TRBV7-9 and TRBJ2-7; 8 bases map to TRBD2. The CDR3 contains 15 residues. In germline, CDR1 is SEHNR, CDR2 FQNEAQ (reference sequence). V lost 4 bases to trimming and J lost 1 base; unmatched junction nucleotides: 6.

The V and J genes are TRBV27 and TRBJ1-6; TRBD1 is a possible D gene (5 bases). The V end was cut by 6 bases, the J end by 9 bases, with 18 bases between. Germline V gene lookup returns CDR1 MNHEY and CDR2 SMNVEV (reference sequence). This CDR3 comprises 15 residues. The CDR3 nucleotides read TGTGCCAGCAGCCTCTGGACAATTCCTTCTTCACCCCTCCACTTT. It is translated as CASSLWTIPSSPLHF.

This chain joins TRBV5-1 and TRBJ2-4; 9 bases are shared with TRBD2. The CDR3 length is 18 residues. CDR1 is SGHRS, CDR2 YFSETQ, per germline. V shed 5 bases, J shed 0 bases, and the junction held 12 bases outside the gene matches. The CDR3 region has the DNA TGCGCCAGCAGTCTGAGAAGCGGGGGGCCACTAGCCAAAAACATTCAGTACTTC. It translates to CASSLRSGGPLAKNIQYF.

This clone was detected only once. The chain couples TRBV6-1 to TRBJ2-5; D is unresolved. CDR1 and CDR2 (germline): MNHNS, SASEGT. Trimming removed 3 bases from V and 5 bases from J, with 4 bases in between. CDR3 length equals 11 residues. The chain's CDR3 is CASSDWETQYF. The CDR3 coding sequence is TGTGCCAGCAGTGACTGGGAGACCCAGTACTTC.

This rearrangement joins TRBV25-1 to TRBJ2-7, with TRBD1 matching 8 bases. The CDR3 is made up of 12 amino acids. V gave up 5 bases and J gave up 6 bases; unmatched junction bases: 3. Germline V gene lookup returns CDR1 MGHDK and CDR2 SYGVNS. CDR3 in DNA: TGTGCCAGCAGTAGGACAGGGTCCGAGCAGTACTTC. It translates to CASSRTGSEQYF.

The chain joins TRBV5-1 to TRBJ1-4; a weak D match, TRBD1 (5 bases). Looked up from germline, CDR1 is SGHRS and CDR2 is YFSETQ. V lost 5 bases to trimming and J lost 8 bases, with 16 bases between them. The CDR3 consists of 14 residues. CDR3 sequence: CASRLQDSGEKLFF. CDR3 coding DNA: TGCGCCAGCAGGTTACAGGACTCTGGCGAAAAACTGTTTTTT.

This clone was seen ten or more times. The chain couples TRBV10-3 to TRBJ1-3, with 7 bases identical to TRBD1. This CDR3 contains 12 residues. J lost 8 bases, V lost 5 bases, and 3 bases had no gene match. Germline lookup yields CDR1 ENHRY and CDR2 SYGVKD. The CDR3 protein is CAISPQGDTIYF. The CDR3 DNA is TGTGCCATCAGTCCCCAGGGGGACACCATATATTTT.

The chain has TRBV6-5 and TRBJ2-7; maybe TRBD2 (5 bases). Germline CDR1 and CDR2: MNHEY and SVGAGI. This CDR3 has 14 residues. The V end lost 5 bases, the J end lost 0 bases, and 11 bases lay between the germline ends. The CDR3 sequence is CASSRTPSSYEQYF. In DNA form, the CDR3 reads TGTGCCAGCAGTAGGACTCCGAGCTCCTACGAGCAGTACTTC.

The CDR3 protein is CAISESGPGGAQNEQYF. The CDR3 DNA is TGTGCCATCAGTGAAAGCGGGCCGGGGGGGGCTCAGAACGAGCAGTACTTC. The rearrangement uses TRBV10-3 and TRBJ2-7; 8 nucleotides line up with TRBD2. The V gene's germline CDR1 is ENHRY and CDR2 SYGVKD. V shed 3 bases, J shed 5 bases, and the junction held 15 bases outside the gene matches. This CDR3 spans 17 amino acids.

A remark on this clone: Other DNA sequences within the sample encode an identical CDR3. The chain carries TRBV11-2 and TRBJ2-2, with D possibly TRBD2 on 6 matching bases. The germline V gene has CDR1 SGHAT and CDR2 FQNNGV. Trimming took 0 bases from V and 5 from J, leaving 10 bases between them. The CDR3 runs to 15 residues. The CDR3 sequence is CASSLEGGVTGELFF. The DNA of the CDR3 is TGTGCCAGCAGCTTAGAAGGCGGGGTGACCGGGGAGCTGTTTTTT.

Turning to this clone: Distinct nucleotide sequences in the sample also encode this CDR3. V and J are TRBV6-5 and TRBJ1-2; possible D gene TRBD1, 6 bases. From germline, CDR1 is MNHEY and CDR2 SVGAGI. Trimming removed 0 bases from V and 4 bases from J, with 9 bases in between. The CDR3 has 14 amino acids. CDR3 in amino acids: CASSYSSGAYGYTF. The CDR3 bases are TGTGCCAGCAGTTACTCGTCGGGGGCCTATGGCTACACCTTC.

In its sample, this clone was seen many times. V and J are TRBV15 and TRBJ1-2; 11 bases are shared with TRBD1. Germline values: CDR1 LNHNV, CDR2 YYDKDF (reference sequence). The CDR3 has 14 amino acids. With 5 bases clipped from V and 8 bases from J, the junction kept 7 bases outside the gene matches. The CDR3 here is CATSGQGAFVGYTF. CDR3 nucleotides: TGTGCCACCAGCGGACAGGGGGCCTTCGTGGGCTACACCTTC.

V and J are TRBV4-2 and TRBJ2-3; no definite D call. V lost 1 base to trimming and J lost 8 bases, with 13 bases between them. The V gene's germline CDR1 is LGHNA and CDR2 YNFKEQ. The length of the CDR3 is 14 residues. The CDR3 bases are TGTGCCAGCAGCCAAGGCGGTTCTCCGGCTACGCAGTATTTT. Protein product: CASSQGGSPATQYF.

Concerning this clone: Other DNA sequences in the same sample also yield this CDR3. The chain employs TRBV6-6 and TRBJ2-3; 12 bases map to TRBD2. With 5 bases clipped from V and 2 bases from J, the junction kept 5 bases outside the gene matches. Per the germline V gene, CDR1 is MNHNY and CDR2 is SVGAGI (reference sequence). The CDR3 consists of 16 residues. The CDR3 DNA follows: TGTGCCAGCAGTCCAGGACTAGCGGGGTCCACAGATACGCAGTATTTT. It encodes CASSPGLAGSTDTQYF.

The chain uses TRBV20-1 and TRBJ2-1, with D uncertain. The CDR3 runs to 11 residues. CDR1 is DFQATT, CDR2 SNEGSKA, per germline (reference sequence). V lost 5 bases, J lost 5 bases, and 7 bases lay in between. The DNA for the CDR3 is TGCAGTGCTTTCCGGGACAATGAGCAGTTCTTC. The encoded protein is CSAFRDNEQFF.

A word on this clone: The identical CDR3 is also encoded by other nucleotide sequences in the sample. The chain uses TRBV5-1 and TRBJ2-7; D call uncertain. The CDR3 is 14 amino acids. The V gene's germline CDR1 is SGHRS and CDR2 YFSETQ. The ends were cut back, 4 bases at V and 0 bases at J, with 11 bases in the middle. CDR3 in amino acids: CASSPAGTSYEQYF. Written as DNA, the CDR3 is TGCGCCAGCAGCCCGGCCGGTACCTCCTACGAGCAGTACTTC.

The CDR3 loop reads CASSSRTEVYGYTF. DNA for the CDR3: TGTGCCAGCAGTTCGAGGACAGAAGTCTATGGCTACACCTTC. The V call is TRBV28, the J call TRBJ1-2; possibly TRBD1 for D (6 bases). CDR1 and CDR2 from the germline V gene are MDHEN and SYDVKM. Trimming left V 4 bases short and J 4 bases short, with 13 bases between. The CDR3 is made up of 14 amino acids.

Concerning this clone itself: Other nucleotide sequences in the sample specify the same CDR3. The J gene is TRBJ2-2, the V gene TRBV18, with D uncertain. Germline lookup yields CDR1 KGHSH and CDR2 LQKENI. The CDR3 consists of 12 residues. Trimming removed 6 bases at V and 5 bases at J, with 7 bases between. As DNA, the CDR3 is TGTGCCAGCTCCCCGAGGACCGGGGAGCTGTTTTTT. This codes for CASSPRTGELFF.